This T cell receptor beta chain was obtained from a study of T cell responses to AZD1222 COVID-19 vaccine. The study's findings and limits: Only a handful of AZD1222 recipients, roughly 6 in all, had baseline seropositivity. Repertoires were obtained only post-peak T cell response. White British people made up most donors, females outnumbered males, and clonal diversity was possibly underestimated.

Concerning this clone itself: Its matching antigen is unknown.

Only in-frame clones appear in the TCRdb table, and some are missing; sequencing was by immunoSEQ multiplex PCR. The sample yields 65,000 to 100,000 clones, around nine tenths seen once. Researchers grouped second doses given at about 4 or about 12 weeks into one pool. CDR1 SNHLY and CDR2 FYNNEI come from the germline V gene. The CDR3 consists of 14 residues. Trimming cost V 6 bases and J 7 bases; bases outside gene matches: 8. The material sequenced was peripheral blood, taken 28 days after the second AZD1222 dose. The chain recombines TRBV2 with TRBJ1-4, with 7 positions matching TRBD1. This clonotype was sampled from an adult who received the AZD1222 COVID-19 vaccine. CDR3 nucleotides: TGTGCCAGCAGGACCCAGGGGGTTGGTGAAAAACTGTTTTTT. It yields the protein CASRTQGVGEKLFF.